A selection of T cell receptor beta chains follows, all from one sample in a study of shared clonotypes between healthy human individuals. The assay was immunoSEQ multiplex PCR, and TCRdb's table has in-frame clones only and misses some. The sample carries 600,000 or so clones, roughly 95% recorded once. Material: naive CD8+ T cells sorted from blood. These receptors all stem from a woman under 40 in good health. Both conserved end residues are part of each CDR3. The order of the fields is CDR3 length, D gene, J gene, V gene, CDR3 protein, CDR3 DNA. D genes are given only for firm matches.

16 | TRBD1 | TRBJ2-5 | TRBV5-6 | CASSQVRGTDQETQYF | TGTGCCAGCAGCCAGGTGAGAGGGACAGACCAAGAGACCCAGTACTTC
13 | - | TRBJ1-5 | TRBV28 | CASSSVGNQPQHF | TGTGCCAGCAGCTCGGTGGGCAATCAGCCCCAGCATTTT
14 | TRBD2 | TRBJ2-5 | TRBV5-6 | CASSWTSHEETQYF | TGTGCCAGCAGCTGGACTAGTCACGAAGAGACCCAGTACTTC
16 | - | TRBJ2-7 | TRBV6-1 | CASSELKYSARDEQYF | TGTGCCAGCAGTGAATTGAAATATAGTGCTCGGGACGAGCAGTACTTC
11 | TRBD1 | TRBJ2-1 | TRBV29-1 | CSVSQGSEQFF | TGCAGCGTTTCACAGGGGTCTGAGCAGTTCTTC
14 | - | TRBJ2-7 | TRBV29-1 | CSVGPAGSPYEQYF | TGCAGCGTTGGACCCGCGGGCAGTCCCTACGAGCAGTACTTC
13 | TRBD2 | TRBJ2-7 | TRBV27 | CASSKGLANEQYF | TGTGCCAGCAGTAAGGGACTAGCTAACGAGCAGTACTTC
16 | TRBD2 | TRBJ2-2 | TRBV6-5 | CASSHSSGSRTGELFF | TGTGCCAGCAGTCACTCTAGCGGGAGTAGGACCGGGGAGCTGTTTTTT
13 | - | TRBJ2-7 | TRBV5-4 | CASSLPNSYEQYF | TGTGCCAGCAGCTTACCAAACTCCTACGAGCAGTACTTC
14 | - | TRBJ1-4 | TRBV27 | CASSLGGMGEKLFF | TGTGCCAGCAGTTTAGGGGGAATGGGGGAAAAACTGTTTTTT
13 | - | TRBJ2-3 | TRBV7-8 | CASSRLYGDTQYF | TGTGCCAGCAGCCGGTTATATGGGGATACGCAGTATTTT
18 | - | TRBJ2-1 | TRBV19 | CASSPRETSLVSYNEQFF | TGTGCCAGTAGCCCCCGAGAGACTAGTTTGGTCTCCTACAATGAGCAGTTCTTC
15 | - | TRBJ1-3 | TRBV25-1 | CASSVGRSSGNTIYF | TGTGCCAGCAGTGTGGGCAGGAGCTCTGGAAACACCATATATTTT
15 | TRBD1 | TRBJ1-5 | TRBV11-1 | CASSLGQGGNQPQHF | TGTGCCAGCAGCTTAGGACAGGGTGGCAATCAGCCCCAGCATTTT
13 | - | TRBJ2-1 | TRBV7-8 | CASSWGPNNEQFF | TGTGCCAGCAGCTGGGGACCAAACAATGAGCAGTTCTTC
13 | TRBD1 | TRBJ2-1 | TRBV5-3 | CAGDRGSRVEQFF | TGTGCCGGGGACAGGGGTTCTCGAGTTGAGCAGTTCTTC
17 | TRBD1 | TRBJ2-7 | TRBV2 | CASSEALRGTGTYEQYF | TGTGCCAGCAGTGAAGCGCTTCGTGGGACAGGGACCTACGAGCAGTACTTC
12 | - | TRBJ1-1 | TRBV9 | CASSGPSTEAFF | TGTGCCAGCAGCGGCCCGAGCACTGAAGCTTTCTTT
17 | TRBD1 | TRBJ2-5 | TRBV25-1 | CASSDFGTDRGQETQYF | TGTGCCAGCAGTGACTTTGGGACGGACAGGGGACAAGAGACCCAGTACTTC
13 | - | TRBJ1-5 | TRBV25-1 | CASSLGGGQPQHF | TGTGCCAGCAGTCTAGGGGGAGGGCAGCCCCAGCATTTT
11 | - | TRBJ1-6 | TRBV2 | CASSEQRGLHF | TGTGCCAGCAGTGAACAGAGAGGCCTCCACTTT
13 | TRBD2 | TRBJ2-7 | TRBV2 | CASRSGGDYEQYF | TGTGCCAGCAGGTCGGGGGGGGACTACGAGCAGTACTTC